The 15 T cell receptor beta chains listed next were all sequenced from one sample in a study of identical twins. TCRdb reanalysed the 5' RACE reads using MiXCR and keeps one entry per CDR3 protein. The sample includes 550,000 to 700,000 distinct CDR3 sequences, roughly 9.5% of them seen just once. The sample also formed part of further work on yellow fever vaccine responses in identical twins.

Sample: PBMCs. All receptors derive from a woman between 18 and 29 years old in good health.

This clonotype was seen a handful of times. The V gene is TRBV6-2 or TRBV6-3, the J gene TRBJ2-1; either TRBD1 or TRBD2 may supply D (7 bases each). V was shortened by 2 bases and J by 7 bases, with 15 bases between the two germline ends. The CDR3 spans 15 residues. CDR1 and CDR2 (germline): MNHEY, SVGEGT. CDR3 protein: CASSYGGAGGNEQFF. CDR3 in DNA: TGTGCCAGCAGTTACGGGGGGGCAGGGGGGAATGAGCAGTTCTTC.

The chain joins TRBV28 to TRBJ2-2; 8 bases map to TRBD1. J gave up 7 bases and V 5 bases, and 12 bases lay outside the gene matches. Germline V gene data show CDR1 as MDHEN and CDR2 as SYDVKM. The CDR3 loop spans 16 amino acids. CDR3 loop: CASSPALGQGNGELFF. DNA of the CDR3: TGTGCCAGCAGTCCCGCGCTAGGACAGGGCAACGGGGAGCTGTTTTTT.

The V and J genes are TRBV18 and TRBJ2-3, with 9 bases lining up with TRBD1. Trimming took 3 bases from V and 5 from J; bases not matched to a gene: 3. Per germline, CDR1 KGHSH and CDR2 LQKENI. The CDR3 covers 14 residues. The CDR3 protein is CASSPTGGLDTQYF. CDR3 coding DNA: TGTGCCAGCTCACCTACAGGGGGCTTAGATACGCAGTATTTT.

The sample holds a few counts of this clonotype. The CDR3 here is CASSLRPSQGESEQYF. The CDR3 nucleotides read TGTGCCAGCAGTTTAAGGCCTTCGCAGGGAGAAAGCGAGCAGTACTTC. The chain combines TRBV12-3 or TRBV12-4 with TRBJ2-7, with D perhaps assigned TRBD1 or TRBD2 (5 bases each). The CDR3 runs 16 residues. Deletions cut 2 bases from V and 6 bases from J, with 20 bases between.

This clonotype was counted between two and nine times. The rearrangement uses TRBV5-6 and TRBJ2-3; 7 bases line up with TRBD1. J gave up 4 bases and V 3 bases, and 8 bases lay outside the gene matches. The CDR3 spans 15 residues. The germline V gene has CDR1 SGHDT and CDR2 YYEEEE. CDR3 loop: CASSWGTDGADTQYF. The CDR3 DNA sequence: TGTGCCAGCAGCTGGGGGACAGATGGGGCAGATACGCAGTATTTT.

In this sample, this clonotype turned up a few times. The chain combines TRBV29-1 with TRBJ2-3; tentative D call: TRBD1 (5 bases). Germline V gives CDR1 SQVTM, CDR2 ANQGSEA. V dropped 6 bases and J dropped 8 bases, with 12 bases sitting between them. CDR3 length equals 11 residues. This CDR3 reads CSVDTGGTQYF. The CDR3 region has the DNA TGCAGCGTGGACACAGGTGGTACGCAGTATTTT.

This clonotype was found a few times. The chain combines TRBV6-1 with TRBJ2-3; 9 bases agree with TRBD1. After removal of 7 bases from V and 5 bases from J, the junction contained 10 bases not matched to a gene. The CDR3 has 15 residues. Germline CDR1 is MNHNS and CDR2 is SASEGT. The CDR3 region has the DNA TGTGCCAGCACCACTTCGGGACAGGGTCAAGATACGCAGTATTTT. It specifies CASTTSGQGQDTQYF.

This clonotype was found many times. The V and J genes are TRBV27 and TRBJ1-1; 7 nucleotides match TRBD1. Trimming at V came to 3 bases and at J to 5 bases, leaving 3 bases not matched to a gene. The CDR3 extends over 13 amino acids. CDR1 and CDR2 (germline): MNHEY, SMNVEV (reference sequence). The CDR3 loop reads CASSFSGGTEAFF. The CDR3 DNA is TGTGCCAGCAGTTTCTCAGGGGGGACTGAAGCTTTCTTT.

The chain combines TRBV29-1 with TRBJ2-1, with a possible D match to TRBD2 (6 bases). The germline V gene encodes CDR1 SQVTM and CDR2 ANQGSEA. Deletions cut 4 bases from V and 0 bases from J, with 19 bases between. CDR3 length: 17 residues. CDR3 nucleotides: TGCAGCGTTGTTGGGGGGAGAGGTCCCATCTCCTACAATGAGCAGTTCTTC. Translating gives CSVVGGRGPISYNEQFF.

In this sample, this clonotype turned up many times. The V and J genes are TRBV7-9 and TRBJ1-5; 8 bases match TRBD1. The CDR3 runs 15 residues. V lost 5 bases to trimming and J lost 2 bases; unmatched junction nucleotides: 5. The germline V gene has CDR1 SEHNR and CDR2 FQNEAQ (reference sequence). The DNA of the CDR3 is TGTGCCAGCAGCGCCGGGACAGGACGCAATCAGCCCCAGCATTTT. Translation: CASSAGTGRNQPQHF.

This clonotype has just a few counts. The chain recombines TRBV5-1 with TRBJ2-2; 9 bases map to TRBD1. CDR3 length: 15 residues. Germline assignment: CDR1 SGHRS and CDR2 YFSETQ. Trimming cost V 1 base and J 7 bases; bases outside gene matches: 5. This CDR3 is CASSLPGTGIGELFF. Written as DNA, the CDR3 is TGCGCCAGCAGCTTGCCCGGGACAGGGATCGGGGAGCTGTTTTTT.

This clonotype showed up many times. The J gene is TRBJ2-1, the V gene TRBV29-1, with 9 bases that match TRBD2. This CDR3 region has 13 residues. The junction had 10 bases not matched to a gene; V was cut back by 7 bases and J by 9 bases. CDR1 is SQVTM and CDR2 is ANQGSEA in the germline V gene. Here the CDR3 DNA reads TGCAGCGCCTTAGCGGGAGCGGCGAGTGAGCAGTTCTTC. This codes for CSALAGAASEQFF.

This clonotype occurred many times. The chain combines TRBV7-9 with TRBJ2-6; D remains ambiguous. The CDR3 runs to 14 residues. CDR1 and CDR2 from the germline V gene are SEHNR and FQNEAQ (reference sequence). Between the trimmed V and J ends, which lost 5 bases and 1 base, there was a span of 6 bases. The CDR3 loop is CASSPLSGANVLTF. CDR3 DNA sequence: TGTGCCAGCAGCCCACTTTCTGGGGCCAACGTCCTGACTTTC.

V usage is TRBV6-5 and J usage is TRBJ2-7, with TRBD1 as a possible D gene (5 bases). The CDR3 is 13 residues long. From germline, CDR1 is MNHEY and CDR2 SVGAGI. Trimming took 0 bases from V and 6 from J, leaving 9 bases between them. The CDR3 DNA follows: TGTGCCAGCAGTTACTCGGCAGGGTCCGAGCAGTACTTC. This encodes CASSYSAGSEQYF.

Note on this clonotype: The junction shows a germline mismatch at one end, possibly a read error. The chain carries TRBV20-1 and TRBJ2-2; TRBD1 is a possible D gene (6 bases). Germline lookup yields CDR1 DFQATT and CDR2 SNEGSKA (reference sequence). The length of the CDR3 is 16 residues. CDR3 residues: CCASRNREMNTGELFF. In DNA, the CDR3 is TGCTGTGCTTCAAGGAACAGGGAAATGAACACCGGGGAGCTGTTTTTT.